The clone carrying this T cell receptor (beta chain) appeared a few times. Its matching antigen is unknown. Germline and junction disagree at one end, which may indicate a read error. The authors took one heparinised blood draw, averaging about 120 mL, from each donor. These data originate in a study of beta chain features in type 1 diabetes. In the study overall: Across the samples, about 100 million sorted cells were examined in total. Study-level findings and limits: Among patients with Type 1 diabetes, TCRB CDR3s were moderately but significantly shorter in every one of the four CD4+ subsets.

The study reverse transcribed the entire isolated RNA, so it sequenced expressed TCRB transcripts. Roughly 3.6 million reads were obtained on average from naive, central memory and regulatory T cell samples. The data were produced by immunoSEQ multiplex PCR, yet TCRdb's version contains in-frame clones alone and is incomplete. The sample yields about 150,000 clones, 10% to 15% seen once. This CDR3 is 14 amino acids long. From germline, CDR1 is SSHAT and CDR2 FNYEAQ (reference sequence). The rearrangement uses TRBV7-7 and TRBJ1-6; the match to TRBD1 covers 7 bases. The origin of this receptor is a man aged 18 to 30 with type 1 diabetes. Sequenced material: central memory CD4+ T cells from blood. DNA for the CDR3: TGTGCTAGCAGCTTGGGGACAGCCAATTCACCCCTCCACTTT. It translates to CASSLGTANSPLHF. The entire variable domain, with the rest obtained from reference TRBV7-7 and TRBJ1-6, is as follows: GAGVSQSPRYKVTKRGQDVTLRCDPISSHATLYWYQQALGQGPEFLTYFNYEAQPDKSGLPSDRFSAERPEGSISTLTIQRTEQRDSAMYRCASSLGTANSPLHFGNGTRLTVT.